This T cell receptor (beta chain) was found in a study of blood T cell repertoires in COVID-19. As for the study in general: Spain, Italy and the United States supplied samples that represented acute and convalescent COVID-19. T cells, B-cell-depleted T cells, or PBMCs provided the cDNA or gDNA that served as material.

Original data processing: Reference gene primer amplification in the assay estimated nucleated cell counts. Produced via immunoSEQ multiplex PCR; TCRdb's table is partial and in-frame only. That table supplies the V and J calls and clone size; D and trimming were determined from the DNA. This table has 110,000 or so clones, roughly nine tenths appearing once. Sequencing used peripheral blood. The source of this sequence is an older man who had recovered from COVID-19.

CDR3 amino acids: CAWSEMGRGNQPQHF. CDR3 nucleotide sequence: TGTGCCTGGAGTGAGATGGGACGGGGGAATCAGCCCCAGCATTTT. The V gene is TRBV30, the J gene TRBJ1-5; D is possibly TRBD1 (5 bases). The CDR3 runs 15 residues. Germline values: CDR1 GTSNPN, CDR2 SVGIG (reference sequence). Trimming took off 1 base at V and 4 bases at J, with 14 bases between the two ends.